This TCR beta chain emerged from a study of blood T cell repertoires in COVID-19. Across the study: The origin of the acute and convalescent COVID-19 samples was the United States, Italy and Spain. In each case, the material was cDNA or gDNA derived from T cells, B-cell-depleted T cells, or PBMCs.

In the authors' workflow: Amplification of reference gene primers provided the estimated nucleated cell counts. The assay was immunoSEQ multiplex PCR, and TCRdb's table has in-frame clones only and misses some. V, J and clone size were drawn from that table, and D and trimming were deduced from the DNA. The sample includes approximately 70,000 clones, around 76% of them seen just once. The germline CDR1 and CDR2 sequences are SGHDT and YYEEEE. The V segment lost 0 bases and the J segment 4 bases; nucleotides outside the gene matches: 4. The CDR3 totals 15 residues. This TCR was recovered from a woman aged 80 or over with acute or convalescent COVID-19. The sequencing input was peripheral blood. The gene calls are TRBV5-6 and TRBJ2-1, with TRBD2 identical over 7 bases. Here the CDR3 reads CASSLGPSGYNEQFF. The CDR3 nucleotides are TGTGCCAGCAGCTTGGGCCCTAGCGGATACAATGAGCAGTTCTTC.